This T cell receptor beta chain was sequenced in a study of regulatory T cells in long-lasting Graves disease. General study results and limits: Persistent cases favored TRBV28, TRBJ1-2 and TRBJ2-5. Sharing of public clonotypes was greater in persistent patients (2,741) than in new patients (almost 1,000). Researchers examined only peripheral blood and not thyroid tissue.

This clonotype was seen ten or more times. What it recognizes is unknown. This CDR3 contains 15 residues. Between the trimmed V and J ends, which lost 1 base and 8 bases, there was a span of 17 bases. The germline V gene has CDR1 SGHTA and CDR2 FQGNSA. Arm-PCR of CDR3 regions and iRepertoire HTBI primers were used to build TCR beta libraries. Original methodology: Across samples, 60 or so TRBV and more than 13 TRBJ segments were found. TCRdb reprocessed the multiplex PCR reads via MiXCR and lists one record per CDR3 protein. What appears here as the V and J calls and clone size reflects TCRdb's work, not the paper's. The data hold a few hundred thousand distinct CDR3 sequences, with about a quarter observed a single time. Sample time point: persistent/refractory GD, antithyroid drugs over 5 years with positive TRAb. The authors made the TCR library using RNA they extracted from PBMCs.

Material: peripheral blood mononuclear cells (PBMCs), obtained when the disease was refractory, from a patient treated with antithyroid drugs. This receptor was identified in a female donor with Graves disease. V and J are TRBV7-2 and TRBJ1-2, with D maybe TRBD1 (5 bases). The CDR3: CASSLGVGTAGGYTF. CDR3 DNA: TGTGCCAGCAGCTTAGGTGTGGGGACCGCAGGCGGCTACACCTTC. Based on the CDR3 plus reference TRBV7-2 and TRBJ1-2, the full variable domain is GAGVSQSPSNKVTEKGKDVELRCDPISGHTALYWYRQSLGQGLEFLIYFQGNSAPDKSGLPSDRFSAERTGGSVSTLTIQRTQQEDSAVYLCASSLGVGTAGGYTFGSGTRLTVV.